This paragraph covers one TCR beta chain sequence. What it recognizes is unknown. Primers used in a second PCR of roughly 7 to 11 cycles were a sample-barcoded 5' primer and a J-beta primer mix. Each CDR3 protein gets one entry after TCRdb re-called the 5' RACE reads with MiXCR. The repertoire holds some 1.4 million distinct CDR3 sequences, around two fifths seen once, with 6.5% to 10% in the top ten. This entry belongs to a study of blood T cells in healthy people across ages. Study in general: For every two T cells, template switching captured about one barcoded beta molecule. Study-level points and caveats: Roughly linear age-related decline in beta diversity appeared, significant by age around 42. Long-lived donors had more naive CD4+ cells and higher diversity than aged donors.

Germline CDR1 is SGHTA and CDR2 is FQGNSA. CDR3 length: 15 residues. V dropped 5 bases and J dropped 7; count of bases not matched to a gene: 10. Each sample had at least 6.5 million PBMCs isolated. Sample: blood. This sequence joins TRBV7-2 and TRBJ1-5; TRBD1 aligns across 8 bases. The origin of this receptor is a woman under 30 in good health. The CDR3 sequence: CASSRQGIVNQPQHF. As DNA, the CDR3 is TGTGCCAGCAGCCGACAGGGGATCGTCAACCAGCCCCAGCATTTT.